This paragraph covers one T cell receptor (beta chain) sequence. Its specificity is unknown. An end of the junction differs from the germline gene, which may be a read error. Diagnoses were made from clinical symptoms, serum measures (thyroxine and TRAb), thyroid ultrasound and orbital computed tomography. The authors took PBMCs from roughly 10 ml fresh peripheral blood. CDR3 length equals 14 residues. Looked up from germline, CDR1 is KGHSH and CDR2 is LQKENI. The entry originates in a study of T cells in Graves' hyperthyroidism and ophthalmopathy. Study outcomes and limitations: Ophthalmopathy was told apart from stable hyperthyroidism by a 13 V-J model. Among thyroid clonotypes expanded above 0.001, most also appeared in blood.

Researchers amplified the TCR beta CDR3 regions from RNA transcripts. First-round RT-PCR of the TCR CDR3 relied on the HTBI primer set. TCRdb redid the calling of the multiplex PCR reads with MiXCR, one entry per CDR3 protein. The sample has a few hundred thousand distinct CDR3 sequences, roughly 18% seen once. This TCR was sampled from a man over 45 with Graves' ophthalmopathy. Sequences were obtained from blood. The chain joins TRBV18 to TRBJ2-2; possible D gene TRBD2, 5 bases. The CDR3 region is CASSLTVLTGEPFF. For the CDR3, the DNA is TGTGCCAGCTCACTTACAGTGCTCACCGGGGAGCCGTTTTTT.